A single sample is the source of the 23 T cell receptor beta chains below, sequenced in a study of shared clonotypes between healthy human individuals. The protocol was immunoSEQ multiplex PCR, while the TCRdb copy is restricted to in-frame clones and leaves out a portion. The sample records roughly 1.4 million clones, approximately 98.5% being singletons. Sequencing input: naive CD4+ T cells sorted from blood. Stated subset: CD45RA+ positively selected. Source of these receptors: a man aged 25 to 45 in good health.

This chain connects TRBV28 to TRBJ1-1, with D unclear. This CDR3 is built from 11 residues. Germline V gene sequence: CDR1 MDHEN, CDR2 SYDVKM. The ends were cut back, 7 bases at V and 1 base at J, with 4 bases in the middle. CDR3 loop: CASKSNTEAFF. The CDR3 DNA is TGTGCCAGCAAGTCGAACACTGAAGCTTTCTTT.

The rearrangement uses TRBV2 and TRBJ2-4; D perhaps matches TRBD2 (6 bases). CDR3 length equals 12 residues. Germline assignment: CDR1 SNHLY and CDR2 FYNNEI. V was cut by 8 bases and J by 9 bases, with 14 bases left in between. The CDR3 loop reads CASGREKGIQYF. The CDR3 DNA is TGTGCCAGCGGCCGGGAGAAAGGCATTCAGTACTTC.

Written as DNA, the CDR3 is TGTGCCAGCAGCCCCGGGATTAACAATGAGCAGTTCTTC. It translates to CASSPGINNEQFF. The chain couples TRBV2 to TRBJ2-1; the D gene is possibly TRBD2 (5 bases). CDR1 is SNHLY, CDR2 FYNNEI, per germline. V gave up 6 bases and J gave up 5 bases, with 11 bases separating them. This CDR3 is 13 amino acids long.

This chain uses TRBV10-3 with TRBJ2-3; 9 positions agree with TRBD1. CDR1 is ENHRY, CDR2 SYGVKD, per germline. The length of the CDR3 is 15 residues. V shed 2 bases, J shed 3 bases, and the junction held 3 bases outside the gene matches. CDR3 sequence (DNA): TGTGCCATCAGTGAGGGGGACAGGGTAACAGATACGCAGTATTTT. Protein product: CAISEGDRVTDTQYF.

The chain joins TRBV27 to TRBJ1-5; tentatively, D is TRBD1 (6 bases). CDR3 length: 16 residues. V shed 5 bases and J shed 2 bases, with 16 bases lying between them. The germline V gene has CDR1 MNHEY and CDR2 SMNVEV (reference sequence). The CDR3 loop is CASSRQAPGRNQPQHF. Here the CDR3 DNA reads TGTGCCAGCAGTCGACAGGCCCCGGGGCGCAATCAGCCCCAGCATTTT.

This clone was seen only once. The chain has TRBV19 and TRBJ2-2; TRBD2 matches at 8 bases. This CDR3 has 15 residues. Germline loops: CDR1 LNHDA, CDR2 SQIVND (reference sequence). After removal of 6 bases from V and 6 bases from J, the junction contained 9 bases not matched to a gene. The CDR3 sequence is CASRESGRVAGELFF. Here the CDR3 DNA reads TGTGCCAGTAGAGAGAGCGGGAGAGTGGCCGGGGAGCTGTTTTTT. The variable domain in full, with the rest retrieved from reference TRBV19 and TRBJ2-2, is DGGITQSPKYLFRKEGQNVTLSCEQNLNHDAMYWYRQDPGQGLRLIYYSQIVNDFQKGDIAEGYSVSREKKESFPLTVTSAQKNPTAFYLCASRESGRVAGELFFGEGSRLTVL.

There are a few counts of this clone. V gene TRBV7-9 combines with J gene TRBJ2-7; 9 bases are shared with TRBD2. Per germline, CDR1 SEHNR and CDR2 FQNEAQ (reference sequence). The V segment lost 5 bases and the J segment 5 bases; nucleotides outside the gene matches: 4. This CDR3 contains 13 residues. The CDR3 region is CASSVRGGDEQYF. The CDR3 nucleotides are TGTGCCAGCAGCGTCCGCGGGGGGGACGAGCAGTACTTC.

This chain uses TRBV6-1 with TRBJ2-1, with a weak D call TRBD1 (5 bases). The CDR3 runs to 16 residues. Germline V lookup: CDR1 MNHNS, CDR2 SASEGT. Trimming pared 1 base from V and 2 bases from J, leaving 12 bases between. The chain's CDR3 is CASSEVPRGTYNEQFF. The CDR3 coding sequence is TGTGCCAGCAGTGAAGTCCCAAGGGGAACCTACAATGAGCAGTTCTTC.

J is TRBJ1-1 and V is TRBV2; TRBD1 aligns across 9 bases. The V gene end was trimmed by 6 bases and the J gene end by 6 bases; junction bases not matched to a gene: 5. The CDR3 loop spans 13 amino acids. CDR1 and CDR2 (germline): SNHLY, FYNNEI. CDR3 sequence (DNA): TGTGCCAGCAGGGGACAGGGTTTGGCTGAAGCTTTCTTT. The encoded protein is CASRGQGLAEAFF.

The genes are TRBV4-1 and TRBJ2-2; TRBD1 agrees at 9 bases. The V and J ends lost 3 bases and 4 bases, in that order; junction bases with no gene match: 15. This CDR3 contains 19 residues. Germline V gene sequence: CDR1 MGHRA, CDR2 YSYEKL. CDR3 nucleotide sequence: TGCGCCAGCAGCCAGACACTAACCGGGACAGGGCCAAGCACCGGGGAGCTGTTTTTT. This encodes CASSQTLTGTGPSTGELFF.

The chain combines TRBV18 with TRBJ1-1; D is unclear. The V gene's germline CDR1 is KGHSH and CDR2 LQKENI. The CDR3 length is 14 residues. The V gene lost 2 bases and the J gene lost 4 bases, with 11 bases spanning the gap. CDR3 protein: CASSPTRGPTEAFF. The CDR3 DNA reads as TGTGCCAGCTCACCAACGAGAGGCCCCACTGAAGCTTTCTTT.

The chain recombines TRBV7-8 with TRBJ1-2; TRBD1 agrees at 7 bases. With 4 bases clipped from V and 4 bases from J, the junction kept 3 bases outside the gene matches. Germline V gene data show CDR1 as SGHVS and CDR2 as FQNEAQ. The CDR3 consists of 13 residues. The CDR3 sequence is CASSYRDSYGYTF. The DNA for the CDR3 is TGTGCCAGCAGCTACCGGGACAGCTATGGCTACACCTTC.

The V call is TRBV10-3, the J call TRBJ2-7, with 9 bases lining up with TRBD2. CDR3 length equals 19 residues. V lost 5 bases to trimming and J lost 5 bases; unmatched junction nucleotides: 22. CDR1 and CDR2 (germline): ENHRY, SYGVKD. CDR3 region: CAISRKSGLAGTGVDEQYF. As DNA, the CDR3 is TGTGCCATCAGTAGGAAATCAGGGCTAGCGGGAACAGGAGTGGACGAGCAGTACTTC.

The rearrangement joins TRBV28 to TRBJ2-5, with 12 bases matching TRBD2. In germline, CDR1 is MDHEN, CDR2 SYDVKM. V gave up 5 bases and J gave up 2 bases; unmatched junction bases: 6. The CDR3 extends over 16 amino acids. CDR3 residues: CASSPRLAGVQETQYF. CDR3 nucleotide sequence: TGTGCCAGCAGTCCCCGACTAGCGGGAGTTCAAGAGACCCAGTACTTC.

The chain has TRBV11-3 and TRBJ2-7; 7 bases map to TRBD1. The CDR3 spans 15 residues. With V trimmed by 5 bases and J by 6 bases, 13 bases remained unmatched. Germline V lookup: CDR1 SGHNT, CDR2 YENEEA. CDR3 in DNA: TGTGCCAGCAGCGCCTCGGGACAGTCCCTCAGCGAGCAGTACTTC. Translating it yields CASSASGQSLSEQYF.

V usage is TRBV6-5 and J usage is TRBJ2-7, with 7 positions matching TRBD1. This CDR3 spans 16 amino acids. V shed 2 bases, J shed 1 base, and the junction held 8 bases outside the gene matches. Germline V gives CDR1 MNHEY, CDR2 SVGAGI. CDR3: CASSYARAGGSYEQYF. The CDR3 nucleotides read TGTGCCAGCAGTTACGCCCGTGCAGGGGGATCCTACGAGCAGTACTTC.

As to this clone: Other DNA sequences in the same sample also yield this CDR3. The CDR3 DNA is TGTGCCAGCAGTTTTCGCTCTGGGGCCAACGTCCTGACTTTC. It yields the protein CASSFRSGANVLTF. The rearrangement joins TRBV27 to TRBJ2-6, with D hard to call. This CDR3 spans 14 amino acids. The germline V and J ends were trimmed by 3 bases and 0 bases, with 3 bases remaining between them. Looked up from germline, CDR1 is MNHEY and CDR2 is SMNVEV (reference sequence). Together with reference TRBV27 and TRBJ2-6, the CDR3 gives the full variable domain: EAQVTQNPRYLITVTGKKLTVTCSQNMNHEYMSWYRQDPGLGLRQIYYSMNVEVTDKGDVPEGYKVSRKEKRNFPLILESPSPNQTSLYFCASSFRSGANVLTFGAGSRLTVL.

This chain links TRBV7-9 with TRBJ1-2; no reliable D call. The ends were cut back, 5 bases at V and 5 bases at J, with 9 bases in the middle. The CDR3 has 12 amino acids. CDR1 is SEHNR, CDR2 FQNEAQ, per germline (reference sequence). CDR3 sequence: CASSRIQYGYTF. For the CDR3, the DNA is TGTGCCAGCAGCCGGATCCAATATGGCTACACCTTC.

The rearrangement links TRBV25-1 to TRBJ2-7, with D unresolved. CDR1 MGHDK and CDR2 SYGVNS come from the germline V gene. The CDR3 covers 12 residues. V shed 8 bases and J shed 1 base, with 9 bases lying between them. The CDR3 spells CASASLSYEQYF. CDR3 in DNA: TGTGCCAGCGCGTCCCTTTCCTACGAGCAGTACTTC.

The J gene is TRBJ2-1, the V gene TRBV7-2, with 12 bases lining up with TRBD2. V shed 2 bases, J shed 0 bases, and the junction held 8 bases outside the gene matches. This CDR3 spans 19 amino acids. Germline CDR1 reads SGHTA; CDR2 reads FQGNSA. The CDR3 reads CASSLLRTSGVSSYNEQFF. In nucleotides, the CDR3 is TGTGCCAGCAGCTTACTCCGGACTAGCGGGGTAAGCTCCTACAATGAGCAGTTCTTC.

In DNA, the CDR3 is TGCGCCAGCAGCTTAGGAAAATCGGACTATGGCTACACCTTC. Translated, it gives CASSLGKSDYGYTF. The V and J genes are TRBV5-1 and TRBJ1-2; D is ambiguous. Germline-derived CDR1 and CDR2 are SGHRS and YFSETQ. The CDR3 length is 14 residues. V lost 2 bases and J 3 bases, leaving 11 bases between the germline ends.

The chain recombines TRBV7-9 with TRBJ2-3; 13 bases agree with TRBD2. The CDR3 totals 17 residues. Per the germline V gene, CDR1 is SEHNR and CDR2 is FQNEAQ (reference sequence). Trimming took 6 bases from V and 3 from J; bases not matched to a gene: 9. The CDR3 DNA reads TGTGCCAGCAGTGGGAGGACTAGCGGGAGATATACAGATACGCAGTATTTT. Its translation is CASSGRTSGRYTDTQYF.

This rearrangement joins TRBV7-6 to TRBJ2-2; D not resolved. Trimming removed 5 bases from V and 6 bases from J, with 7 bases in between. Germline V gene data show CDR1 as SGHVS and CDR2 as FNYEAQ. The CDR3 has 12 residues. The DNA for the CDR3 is TGTGCCAGCAGCCTCTATCCCGGGGAGCTGTTTTTT. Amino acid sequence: CASSLYPGELFF.